The 17 T cell receptor beta chains listed next were all sequenced from one sample in a study of immune heterogeneity within non-small cell lung tumors. Template was bulk tumor genomic DNA, roughly 580 ng per sample. Each primary tumor yielded several biopsies, collected far apart from one another at surgery. The cohort was untreated, with newly diagnosed non-small cell lung cancer undergoing curative surgery. Multiplex PCR (32 V and 13 J primers) was used to amplify the TCR beta CDR3. TCRdb reprocessed the multiplex PCR reads with MiXCR, giving one entry per CDR3 protein. This table has approximately 21,000 distinct CDR3 sequences, 25% to 30% appearing once. The source material was lung tumor tissue. The receptors were gathered from a man aged 35 to 55 with non-small cell lung cancer.

In its sample, this clonotype is medium-sized. The chain has TRBV6-1 and TRBJ2-7, with D perhaps matching TRBD1 (6 bases). The CDR3 has 14 amino acids. From germline, CDR1 is MNHNS and CDR2 SASEGT. The V end lost 6 bases, the J end lost 7 bases, and 19 bases lay between the germline ends. The CDR3 nucleotides read TGTGCCAGCAGCCCAGGGGACGTCAGAGGGGAGCAGTACTTC. Translated, it gives CASSPGDVRGEQYF.

With respect to this clonotype: A much larger clone is a single base away; this may be a read error. The rearrangement links TRBV19 to TRBJ1-2; D gene unclear. The CDR3 contains 11 residues. The germline gives CDR1 LNHDA, CDR2 SQIVND (reference sequence). V dropped 4 bases and J dropped 7 bases, with 7 bases sitting between them. CDR3 sequence: CASSNGFGYTF. CDR3 coding DNA: TGTGCCAGTAGTAATGGATTTGGCTACACCTTC.

This clonotype has just a few counts. The chain employs TRBV12-3 or TRBV12-4 and TRBJ1-5, with a tentative D call TRBD1 (6 bases). The CDR3 has 17 amino acids. V lost 0 bases to trimming and J lost 1 base, with 13 bases between them. The CDR3 sequence is CASSLAQPQGSNQPQHF. The CDR3, as DNA: TGTGCCAGCAGTTTAGCGCAGCCACAGGGAAGCAATCAGCCCCAGCATTTT.

This chain joins TRBV18 and TRBJ2-5; 7 bases align to TRBD1. After removal of 3 bases from V and 3 bases from J, the junction contained 7 bases not matched to a gene. This CDR3 has 15 residues. Germline CDR1 is KGHSH and CDR2 is LQKENI. The CDR3 coding sequence is TGTGCCAGCTCACCCAAAGGGACAGAAAAAGAGACCCAGTACTTC. It codes for CASSPKGTEKETQYF.

This clonotype occurred a few times. The V call is TRBV5-1, the J call TRBJ1-4; the D is unclear. The V gene lost 1 base and the J gene lost 7 bases, with 11 bases spanning the gap. CDR3 length: 14 residues. Germline assignment: CDR1 SGHRS and CDR2 YFSETQ. The CDR3 DNA reads as TGCGCCAGCAGCTTGTTCCAGGATTCTGAAAAACTGTTTTTT. This sequence encodes CASSLFQDSEKLFF.

As regards this clonotype: Being one base from a much bigger clone, this may be a read error. The chain links TRBV12-3 or TRBV12-4 to TRBJ2-1; 7 nucleotides line up with TRBD2. The junction had 14 bases not matched to a gene; V was cut back by 3 bases and J by 6 bases. The CDR3 is made up of 17 amino acids. In DNA form, the CDR3 reads TGTGCCAGCAGTTTGTGGGGTGCGGGAGTGGTCAGCAATGAGCAGTTCTTC. As protein: CASSLWGAGVVSNEQFF.

Comment on this clonotype: This clone may be a read error of a much larger clone one base away. The chain recombines TRBV20-1 with TRBJ1-4; maybe TRBD1 (5 bases). The CDR3 is 15 residues long. CDR1 is DFQATT and CDR2 is SNEGSKA in the germline V gene (reference sequence). V gave up 1 base and J gave up 10 bases, with 19 bases separating them. The DNA for the CDR3 is TGCAGTGCTAGAGTCGGGGGTACGAGGGATGTAAAACTGTTTTTT. Translated: CSARVGGTRDVKLFF.

The chain uses TRBV11-3 and TRBJ2-4, with no clear D. CDR3 length: 11 amino acids. Germline V gene sequence: CDR1 SGHNT, CDR2 YENEEA. V was pared by 5 bases and J by 7 bases, with 6 bases between. CDR3 in DNA: TGTGCCAGCAGCCCAGGCAACATTCAGTACTTC. Amino acids: CASSPGNIQYF.

The rearrangement joins TRBV19 to TRBJ1-4; possibly TRBD1 for D (5 bases). V was trimmed by 6 bases and J by 7 bases, leaving 18 bases between them. The V gene's germline CDR1 is LNHDA and CDR2 SQIVND (reference sequence). The CDR3 is 15 residues long. The CDR3 DNA reads TGTGCCAGTAGGACCCTACAGGCGGGAAGTGAAAAACTGTTTTTT. Its protein product is CASRTLQAGSEKLFF.

This clonotype has only a few counts. In DNA form, the CDR3 reads TGTGCCAGCTCACCACTTGCAGATAGCAATCAGCCCCAGCATTTT. It encodes CASSPLADSNQPQHF. The gene calls are TRBV18 and TRBJ1-5, with D uncertain. The CDR3 extends over 15 amino acids. V lost 1 base and J lost 0, with 7 bases in between. The germline CDR1 and CDR2 sequences are KGHSH and LQKENI.

A remark on this clonotype: Possible read error: a much larger clone is one base away. CDR3 amino acids: CASGLTGVYGYTF. In DNA form, the CDR3 reads TGTGCCAGCGGTCTGACAGGAGTCTATGGCTACACCTTC. The chain uses TRBV6-1 and TRBJ1-2; D perhaps matches TRBD1 (6 bases). This CDR3 is 13 amino acids long. Looked up from germline, CDR1 is MNHNS and CDR2 is SASEGT. Between the trimmed V and J ends, which lost 8 bases and 4 bases, there was a span of 14 bases.

This clonotype was observed a few times. The chain links TRBV2 to TRBJ2-5; tentative D call: TRBD2 (6 bases). Germline-derived CDR1 and CDR2 are SNHLY and FYNNEI. The CDR3 extends over 14 amino acids. The V and J ends lost 4 bases and 2 bases respectively, with 11 bases between them. The CDR3 here is CASSVTGRQETQYF. The CDR3 DNA reads as TGTGCCAGCAGTGTTACGGGGAGGCAAGAGACCCAGTACTTC.

This rearrangement joins TRBV6-1 to TRBJ2-3, with 8 bases that match TRBD2. V gave up 2 bases and J gave up 4 bases; unmatched junction bases: 5. The CDR3 is made up of 15 amino acids. Germline lookup yields CDR1 MNHNS and CDR2 SASEGT. CDR3 sequence reads: CASSEIGRGSDTQYF. The CDR3 DNA follows: TGTGCCAGCAGTGAAATCGGGAGGGGCTCAGATACGCAGTATTTT.

This clonotype was observed a few times. V gene TRBV4-1 combines with J gene TRBJ1-1; D ambiguous. This CDR3 is 11 amino acids long. Trimming cost V 5 bases and J 5 bases, with 6 bases left between them. Germline V gene data show CDR1 as MGHRA and CDR2 as YSYEKL. CDR3 loop: CASSGLTEAFF. In DNA form, the CDR3 reads TGCGCCAGCAGCGGCTTAACTGAAGCTTTCTTT.

This clonotype was recorded at least ten times. The V gene is TRBV7-3, the J gene TRBJ2-3; D may be TRBD2 (6 bases). Trimming left V 0 bases short and J 5 bases short, with 15 bases between. The CDR3 sequence is 16 residues long. CDR1 and CDR2 from the germline V gene are SGHTA and FQGTGA. The DNA for the CDR3 is TGTGCCAGCAGCTTAACGAAGACGACTAGGGGAGATACGCAGTATTTT. Amino acid sequence: CASSLTKTTRGDTQYF. The complete variable domain, with remaining parts taken from reference TRBV7-3 and TRBJ2-3, reads GAGVSQTPSNKVTEKGKYVELRCDPISGHTALYWYRQSLGQGPEFLIYFQGTGAADDSGLPNDRFFAVRPEGSVSTLKIQRTERGDSAVYLCASSLTKTTRGDTQYFGPGTRLTVL.

The gene calls are TRBV9 and TRBJ1-5; possible D gene TRBD1, 5 bases. V was pared by 3 bases and J by 5 bases, with 12 bases between. This CDR3 is 14 amino acids long. The V gene's germline CDR1 is SGDLS and CDR2 YYNGEE. CDR3 region: CASSAGGGDQPQHF. The CDR3 bases are TGTGCCAGCAGCGCTGGGGGAGGGGATCAGCCCCAGCATTTT.

This clonotype was counted only a few times. V gene TRBV7-2 combines with J gene TRBJ2-3, with 8 bases aligning to TRBD2. This CDR3 has 16 amino acids. V was clipped by 3 bases and J by 5 bases; unmatched bases: 10. CDR1 and CDR2 (germline): SGHTA, FQGNSA. CDR3: CASSLRREAGVDTQYF. The CDR3 bases are TGTGCCAGCAGCTTGAGGCGGGAAGCGGGAGTAGATACGCAGTATTTT. The whole variable domain, filled in from reference TRBV7-2 and TRBJ2-3, reads GAGVSQSPSNKVTEKGKDVELRCDPISGHTALYWYRQSLGQGLEFLIYFQGNSAPDKSGLPSDRFSAERTGGSVSTLTIQRTQQEDSAVYLCASSLRREAGVDTQYFGPGTRLTVL.